These 5 T cell receptor beta chains were all obtained from the same sample, sequenced in a study of cytomegalovirus exposure and HLA in healthy donors. Use of 60 Vbeta and 13 Jbeta primers characterized the PCR. Clones were sequenced by immunoSEQ multiplex PCR, and TCRdb holds only the in-frame ones, with some missing. Of some 150,000 clones listed, 60% to 80% are singletons. Material: PBMCs. These TCRs come from a male donor in good health and CMV-seronegative.

The V gene is TRBV9, the J gene TRBJ2-2; D ambiguous. The CDR3 consists of 13 residues. Trimming pared 0 bases from V and 6 bases from J, leaving 6 bases between. Germline V gene data show CDR1 as SGDLS and CDR2 as YYNGEE. The CDR3 DNA is TGTGCCAGCAGCGTAGGGAGACCCGGGGAGCTGTTTTTT. The encoded protein is CASSVGRPGELFF.

V is TRBV2 and J is TRBJ1-1; tentative D call: TRBD1 (5 bases). The length of the CDR3 is 15 residues. Looked up from germline, CDR1 is SNHLY and CDR2 is FYNNEI. Trimming left V 4 bases short and J 1 base short, with 13 bases between. Here the CDR3 reads CASSVEVGANTEAFF. As DNA, the CDR3 is TGTGCCAGCAGTGTCGAGGTAGGGGCGAACACTGAAGCTTTCTTT.

V gene TRBV5-4 combines with J gene TRBJ1-4; 8 bases line up with TRBD1. Germline trimming cut 3 bases from V and 7 bases from J; bases unmatched to any gene: 8. In germline, CDR1 is SGHNT, CDR2 YYREEE (reference sequence). The length of the CDR3 is 15 residues. For the CDR3, the DNA is TGTGCCAGCAGCTCAAAAGGACAGGGCTTTGAAAAACTGTTTTTT. Translated, it gives CASSSKGQGFEKLFF.

The V and J genes are TRBV5-4 and TRBJ2-2; TRBD1 aligns across 8 bases. The CDR3 is 14 residues long. Trimming at V came to 7 bases and at J to 0 bases, leaving 2 bases not matched to a gene. CDR1 SGHNT and CDR2 YYREEE come from the germline V gene (reference sequence). The CDR3 nucleotides read TGTGCCAGCGGGGGACAGGCGAACACCGGGGAGCTGTTTTTT. This gives the protein CASGGQANTGELFF.

V gene TRBV6-5 combines with J gene TRBJ2-2; possibly TRBD1 for D (6 bases). Germline CDR1 is MNHEY and CDR2 is SVGAGI. V lost 3 bases, J lost 4 bases, and 12 bases lay in between. CDR3 size: 15 residues. In DNA, the CDR3 is TGTGCCAGCAGTTATTCAGGACAGCTCACCGGGGAGCTGTTTTTT. It specifies CASSYSGQLTGELFF.